This T cell receptor beta chain originates from a study of CD8+ T cells in alopecia areata (dated by TCRdb to between 2017 and 2018). The study in broad terms: The treated patients, all with moderate-to-severe alopecia areata, were enrolled in an open-label pilot trial of oral tofacitinib given at 5 to 10 mg twice daily. RNA was obtained with the PAXgene miRNA kit for fixed scalp, the miRNeasy kit for PBMCs, and the RNeasy kit for mouse skin. Tofacitinib-treated patients had biopsies at baseline and at 4 and 24 weeks of treatment, with a later scalp biopsy in several patients. Scalp tissue and sorted CD4+ and CD8+ peripheral blood T cells from patchy and totalis/universalis alopecia areata patients and from healthy controls were covered by human TCRbeta sequencing. Scalp clonality was compared among normal scalp (n=4), patchy alopecia areata scalp (n=8), and alopecia totalis/universalis scalp (n=8). TCRbeta CDR3 regions were amplified by immunoSEQ multiplex PCR using 35 Vbeta forward and 13 Jbeta reverse primers. Patients stayed on tofacitinib for 6 to 18 months and then had 6 months of follow-up off drug so that delayed response and recurrence could be assessed. The study used high-throughput TCRbeta sequencing to examine T cell clonal expansion in alopecia areata, in both the C3H/HeJ mouse model and human patients. Overall study results and their limits: Compared with normal scalp, lesional scalp had higher clonality and more expanded CD8+ clones, particularly in alopecia totalis/universalis, a pattern that suggests antigenic drive. TCR sequences shared between patients were less clear than in mice, possibly partly because of HLA diversity in the patient population. Scalp TCR repertoire analysis is complicated because resident alphabeta T cells in normal human skin are also sequenced, whereas mouse skin is dominated by gammadelta T cells.

The library came from the immunoSEQ multiplex PCR assay. To provide template for TCR sequencing, every sample had RNA extracted and reverse transcribed into cDNA. First-strand cDNA was synthesized using SuperScript III with a 2:1 mix of oligo-dT and random hexamers. Amplification bias was assessed with a synthetic immune receptor repertoire, and residual bias was removed computationally. The authors' analysis ran thus. Raw reads were preprocessed to remove errors, and CDR3 was defined according to IMGT conventions as the region from the conserved cysteine to phenylalanine. To get clonality, Shannon entropy was normalized by log2 of the number of productive unique TCRs and the result was subtracted from 1. CD4 or CD8 identity of scalp clones was inferred by cross-referencing scalp TCRbeta sequences with sorted blood CD4 and CD8 repertoires. Sourced from immuneACCESS, this table was stored by TCRdb with only in-frame sequences that have V and J called. A share of the clones is absent; for the studies checked, an unresolved V gene accounts for under half, and the remainder has no known explanation. That table is the source of V, J and clone size, and D and trimming were worked out from the DNA. The sample table records under 250,000 clones; more than 45% of these occur just once. Approximately 0.44% of the sample rests with the top ten.

On this clone itself: No antigen is known for it. This sequence may be a read error, since a much larger clone differs from it by one base. The sample contains more than one DNA sequence encoding this CDR3.

Sequences PRHDT (CDR1) and FYEKMQ (CDR2) are obtained from the germline V gene (reference sequence). The CDR3 spans 13 residues, from the cysteine through the phenylalanine. Left in the record is the CDR3 DNA by itself, 39 bases read in frame from the first base. The V end loses 3 bases and the J end loses 1 base, and a stretch of 4 bases separates them. The time point label, as the study defines it: baseline before oral tofacitinib. Lesional scalp punch biopsies and peripheral blood were obtained from alopecia areata patients. After PBMCs were isolated by density centrifugation and stained for CD3, CD4 and CD8, a FACSAria was used to sort CD4+ and CD8+ T cells.

The starting material was CD4+ T cells sorted from blood, obtained at week 0. This chain joins TRBV13 to TRBJ1-5; the D gene remains uncertain. This clonotype was obtained from a human donor with alopecia areata. In nucleotide form, the sequence is TGTGCCAGCAGCTTTGGGAGCAATCAGCCCCAGCATTTT. Its protein product is CASSFGSNQPQHF.